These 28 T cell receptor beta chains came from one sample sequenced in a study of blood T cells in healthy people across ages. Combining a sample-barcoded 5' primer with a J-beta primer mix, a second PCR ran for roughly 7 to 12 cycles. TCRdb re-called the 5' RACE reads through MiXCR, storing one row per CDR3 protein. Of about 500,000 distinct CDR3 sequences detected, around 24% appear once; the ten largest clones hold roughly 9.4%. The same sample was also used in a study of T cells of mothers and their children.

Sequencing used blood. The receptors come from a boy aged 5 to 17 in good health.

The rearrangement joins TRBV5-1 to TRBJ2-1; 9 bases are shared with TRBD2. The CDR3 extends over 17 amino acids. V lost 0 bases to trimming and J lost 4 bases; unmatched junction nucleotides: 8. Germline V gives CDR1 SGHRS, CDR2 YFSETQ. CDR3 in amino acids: CASSLALGGRGYNEQFF. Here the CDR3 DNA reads TGCGCCAGCAGCTTGGCCCTCGGCGGGAGGGGTTACAATGAGCAGTTCTTC.

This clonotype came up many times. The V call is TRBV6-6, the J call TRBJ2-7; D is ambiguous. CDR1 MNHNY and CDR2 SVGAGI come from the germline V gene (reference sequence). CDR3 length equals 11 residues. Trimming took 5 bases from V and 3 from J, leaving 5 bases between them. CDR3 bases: TGTGCCAGCAGTGGGGACTACGAGCAGTACTTC. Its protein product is CASSGDYEQYF.

CDR3 amino acids: CSARPRGQIYEQYF. The CDR3 DNA follows: TGCAGTGCTAGACCCCGGGGCCAAATATACGAGCAGTACTTC. The rearrangement links TRBV20-1 to TRBJ2-7; D tentatively fits TRBD1 or TRBD2 (5 bases each). This CDR3 is built from 14 residues. Trimming shortened V by 2 bases and J by 4 bases, and 15 bases separated the two germline ends. CDR1 DFQATT and CDR2 SNEGSKA come from the germline V gene (reference sequence).

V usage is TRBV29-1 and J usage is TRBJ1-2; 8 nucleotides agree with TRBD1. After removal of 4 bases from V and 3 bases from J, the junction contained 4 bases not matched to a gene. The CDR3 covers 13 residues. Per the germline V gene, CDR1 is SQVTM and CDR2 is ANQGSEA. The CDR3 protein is CSVASGGDYGYTF. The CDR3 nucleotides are TGCAGCGTTGCCTCAGGGGGCGACTATGGCTACACCTTC.

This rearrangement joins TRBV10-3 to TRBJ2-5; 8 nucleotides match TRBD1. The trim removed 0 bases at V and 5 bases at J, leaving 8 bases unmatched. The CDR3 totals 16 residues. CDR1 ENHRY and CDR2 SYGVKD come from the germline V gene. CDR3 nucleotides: TGTGCCATCAGTGAGTCCGCACAGGGGGTGACGGAGACCCAGTACTTC. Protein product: CAISESAQGVTETQYF.

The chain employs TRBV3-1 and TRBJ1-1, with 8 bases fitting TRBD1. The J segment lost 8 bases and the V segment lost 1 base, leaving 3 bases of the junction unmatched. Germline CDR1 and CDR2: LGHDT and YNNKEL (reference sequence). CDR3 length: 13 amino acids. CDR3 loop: CASSQGTGREAFF. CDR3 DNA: TGTGCCAGCAGCCAAGGGACAGGGAGGGAAGCTTTCTTT.

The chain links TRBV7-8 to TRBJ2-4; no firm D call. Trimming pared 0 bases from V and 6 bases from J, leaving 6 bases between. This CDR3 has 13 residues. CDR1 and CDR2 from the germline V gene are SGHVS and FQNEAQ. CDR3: CASSLAYPNIQYF. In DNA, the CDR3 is TGTGCCAGCAGCTTAGCTTACCCAAACATTCAGTACTTC.

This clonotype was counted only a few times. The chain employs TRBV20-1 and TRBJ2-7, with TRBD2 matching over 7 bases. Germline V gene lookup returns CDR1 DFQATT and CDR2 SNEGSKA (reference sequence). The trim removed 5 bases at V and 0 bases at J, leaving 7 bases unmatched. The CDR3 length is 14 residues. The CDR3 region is CSAPRRGSSYEQYF. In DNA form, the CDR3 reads TGCAGTGCTCCCAGGCGGGGGAGCTCCTACGAGCAGTACTTC.

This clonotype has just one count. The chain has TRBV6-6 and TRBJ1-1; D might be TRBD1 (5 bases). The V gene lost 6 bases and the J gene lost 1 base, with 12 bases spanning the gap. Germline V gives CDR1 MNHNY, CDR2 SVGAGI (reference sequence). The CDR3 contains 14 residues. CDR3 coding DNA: TGTGCCAGCAGGATGCAGGGAGGGAACACTGAAGCTTTCTTT. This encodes CASRMQGGNTEAFF.

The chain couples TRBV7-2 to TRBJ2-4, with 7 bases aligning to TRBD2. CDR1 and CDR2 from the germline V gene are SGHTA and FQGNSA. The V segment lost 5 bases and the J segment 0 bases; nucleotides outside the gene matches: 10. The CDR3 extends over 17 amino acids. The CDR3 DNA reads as TGTGCCAGCAGCACCACTCGCGGGGGAATAGCCAAAAACATTCAGTACTTC. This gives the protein CASSTTRGGIAKNIQYF.

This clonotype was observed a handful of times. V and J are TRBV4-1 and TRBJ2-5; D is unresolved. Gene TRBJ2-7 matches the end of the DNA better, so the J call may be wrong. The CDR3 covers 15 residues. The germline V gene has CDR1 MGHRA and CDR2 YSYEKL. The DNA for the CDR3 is TGCGCCAGCAGCCCCTCCGACCGGTTTCCTCTCGAGCAGTACTTC. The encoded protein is CASSPSDRFPLEQYF.

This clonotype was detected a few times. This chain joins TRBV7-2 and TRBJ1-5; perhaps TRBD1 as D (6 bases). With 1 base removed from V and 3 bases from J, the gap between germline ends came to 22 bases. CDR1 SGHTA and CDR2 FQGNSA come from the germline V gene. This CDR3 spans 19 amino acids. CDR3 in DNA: TGTGCCAGCAGCTTAGTTGGGGGCCGGGGAGGGGGGTTCAATCAGCCCCAGCATTTT. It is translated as CASSLVGGRGGGFNQPQHF.

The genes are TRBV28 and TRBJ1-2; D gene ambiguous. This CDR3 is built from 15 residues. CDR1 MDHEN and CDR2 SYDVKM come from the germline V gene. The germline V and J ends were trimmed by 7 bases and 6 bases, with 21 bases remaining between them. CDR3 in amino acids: CASNPPGGAFNGYTF. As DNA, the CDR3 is TGTGCCAGCAACCCCCCAGGAGGCGCGTTCAATGGCTACACCTTC.

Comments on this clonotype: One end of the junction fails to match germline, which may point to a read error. The CDR3 loop is CASRDRGLGMNTEAFF. The CDR3 DNA follows: TGTGCCAGCAGGGACAGGGGGCTCGGTATGAACACCGAAGCTTTCTTT. V gene TRBV27 combines with J gene TRBJ1-1; 11 bases are a match to TRBD1. CDR3 length: 16 residues. Germline values: CDR1 MNHEY, CDR2 SMNVEV (reference sequence).

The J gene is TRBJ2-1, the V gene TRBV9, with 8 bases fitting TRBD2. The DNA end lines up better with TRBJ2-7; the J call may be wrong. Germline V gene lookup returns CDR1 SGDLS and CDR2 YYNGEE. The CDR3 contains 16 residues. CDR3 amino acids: CASSVDFLAGGDEQYF. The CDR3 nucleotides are TGTGCCAGCAGCGTAGACTTCTTGGCGGGGGGCGACGAGCAGTACTTC.

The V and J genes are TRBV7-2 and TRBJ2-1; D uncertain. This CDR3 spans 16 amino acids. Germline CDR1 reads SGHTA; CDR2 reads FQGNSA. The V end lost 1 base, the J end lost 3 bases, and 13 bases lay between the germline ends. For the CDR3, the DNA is TGTGCCAGCAGCTTAGTCCTCGGAGCGTTCTACAATGAGCAGTTCTTC. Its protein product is CASSLVLGAFYNEQFF.

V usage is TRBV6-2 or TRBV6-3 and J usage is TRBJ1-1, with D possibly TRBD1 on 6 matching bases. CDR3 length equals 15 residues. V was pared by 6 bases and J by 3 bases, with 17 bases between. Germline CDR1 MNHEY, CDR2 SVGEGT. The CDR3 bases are TGTGCCAGCAGCCCCGGGGGGGGCTGGGACACTGAAGCTTTCTTT. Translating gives CASSPGGGWDTEAFF.

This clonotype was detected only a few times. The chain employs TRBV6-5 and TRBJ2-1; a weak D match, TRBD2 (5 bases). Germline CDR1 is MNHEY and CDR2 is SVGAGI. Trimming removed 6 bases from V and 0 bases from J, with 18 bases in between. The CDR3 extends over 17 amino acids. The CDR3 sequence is CASSARVGRFSYNEQFF. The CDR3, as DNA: TGTGCCAGCAGCGCGAGAGTAGGGAGATTCTCCTACAATGAGCAGTTCTTC.

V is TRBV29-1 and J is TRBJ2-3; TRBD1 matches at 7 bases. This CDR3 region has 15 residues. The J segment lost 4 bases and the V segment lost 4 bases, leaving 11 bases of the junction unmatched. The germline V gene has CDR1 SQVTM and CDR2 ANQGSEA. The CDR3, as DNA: TGCAGCGTTGCTGGGTCGACAGGGCCCCCAGATACGCAGTATTTT. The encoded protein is CSVAGSTGPPDTQYF.

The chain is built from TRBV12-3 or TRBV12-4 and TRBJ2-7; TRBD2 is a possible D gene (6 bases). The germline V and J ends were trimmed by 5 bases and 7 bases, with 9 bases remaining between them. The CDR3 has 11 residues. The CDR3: CASSEGREQYF. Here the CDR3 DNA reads TGTGCCAGCAGTGAAGGGAGGGAGCAGTACTTC.

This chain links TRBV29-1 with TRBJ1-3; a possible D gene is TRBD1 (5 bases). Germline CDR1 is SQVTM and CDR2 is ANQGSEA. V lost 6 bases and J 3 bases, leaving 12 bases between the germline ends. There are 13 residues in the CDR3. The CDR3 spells CSVLTGYGNTIYF. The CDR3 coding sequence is TGCAGCGTGCTTACAGGATATGGAAACACCATATATTTT.

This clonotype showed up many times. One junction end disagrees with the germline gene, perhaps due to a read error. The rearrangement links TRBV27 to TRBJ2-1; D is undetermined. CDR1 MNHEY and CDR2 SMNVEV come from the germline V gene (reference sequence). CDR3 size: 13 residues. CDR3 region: CASSLSPYNEQFF. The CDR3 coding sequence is TGCGCCAGCAGCTTGTCCCCCTACAATGAGCAGTTCTTC.

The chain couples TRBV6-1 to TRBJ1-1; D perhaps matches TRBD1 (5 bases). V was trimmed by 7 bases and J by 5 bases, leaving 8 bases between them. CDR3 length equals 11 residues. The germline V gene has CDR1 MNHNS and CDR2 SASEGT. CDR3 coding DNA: TGTGCCAGCATGTGGGGGACTGAAGCTTTCTTT. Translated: CASMWGTEAFF.

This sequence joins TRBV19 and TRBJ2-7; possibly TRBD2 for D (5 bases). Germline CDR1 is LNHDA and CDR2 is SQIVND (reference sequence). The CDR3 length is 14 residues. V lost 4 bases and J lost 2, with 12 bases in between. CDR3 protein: CASSRRTVTYEQYF. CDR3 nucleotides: TGTGCCAGTAGTAGGAGGACGGTGACCTACGAGCAGTACTTC.

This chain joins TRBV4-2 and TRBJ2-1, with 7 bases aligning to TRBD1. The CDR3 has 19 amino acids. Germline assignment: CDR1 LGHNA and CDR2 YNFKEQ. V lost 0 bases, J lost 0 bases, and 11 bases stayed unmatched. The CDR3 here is CASSQDQNWGQSSYNEQFF. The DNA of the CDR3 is TGTGCCAGCAGCCAAGATCAGAATTGGGGACAGAGCTCCTACAATGAGCAGTTCTTC.

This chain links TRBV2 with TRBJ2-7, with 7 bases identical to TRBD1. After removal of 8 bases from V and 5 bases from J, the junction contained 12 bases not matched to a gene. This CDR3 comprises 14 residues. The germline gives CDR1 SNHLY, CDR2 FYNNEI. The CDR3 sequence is CASSQTGRAHEQYF. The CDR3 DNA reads TGTGCCAGCTCCCAGACAGGGCGCGCCCACGAGCAGTACTTC.

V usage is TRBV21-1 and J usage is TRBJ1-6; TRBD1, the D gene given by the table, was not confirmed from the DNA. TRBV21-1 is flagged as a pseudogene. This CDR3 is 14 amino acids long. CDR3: CASSGGRANSPLHF. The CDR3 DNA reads TGTGCCAGCAGCGGCGGGCGCGCGAATTCACCCCTCCACTTT.

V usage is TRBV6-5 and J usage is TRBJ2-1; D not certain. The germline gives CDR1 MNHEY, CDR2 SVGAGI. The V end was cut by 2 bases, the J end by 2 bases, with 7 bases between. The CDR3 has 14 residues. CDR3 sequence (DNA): TGTGCCAGCAGTTACCTCAGACCCTACAATGAGCAGTTCTTC. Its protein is CASSYLRPYNEQFF.